Below, 14 T cell receptor beta chains from the same sample are listed, as sequenced in a study of blood T cell repertoires in COVID-19 (dated by TCRdb to about 2020). Library preparation was by the immunoSEQ multiplex PCR assay. As stored in TCRdb, this immuneACCESS dataset retains in-frame rearrangements with V and J assigned. A fraction of the clones does not appear; measured against another copy, unresolved V genes explain less than half of the discrepancy, and the remainder lacks a known reason. This sample comprises around 310,000 clones, around 87% of them detected only once. About 1% of the sample comes from the top ten. Sequenced: peripheral blood. The receptors were gathered from a woman between 35 and 50 years old with COVID-19, enrolled during active disease.

This rearrangement joins TRBV19 to TRBJ2-7; TRBD1 is a possible D gene (6 bases). V was shortened by 6 bases and J by 0 bases, with 12 bases between the two germline ends. CDR1 LNHDA and CDR2 SQIVND come from the germline V gene (reference sequence). The CDR3 has 14 amino acids. CDR3 sequence: CASRETGYSYEQYF. The CDR3 coding sequence is TGTGCCAGTAGGGAGACAGGCTACTCCTACGAGCAGTACTTC.

This clone was seen once. The chain has TRBV18 and TRBJ2-1, with D possibly being TRBD2 (5 bases). V was pared by 3 bases and J by 4 bases, with 13 bases between. The CDR3 extends over 15 amino acids. Germline CDR1 and CDR2: KGHSH and LQKENI. The CDR3 protein is CASSPTRQYYNEQFF. CDR3 sequence (DNA): TGTGCCAGCTCACCCACTAGACAATATTACAATGAGCAGTTCTTC.

This clone was seen only once. V and J are TRBV7-2 and TRBJ2-5, with D maybe TRBD1 (6 bases). Germline V CDR1 and CDR2: SGHTA, FQGNSA. The CDR3 consists of 14 residues. Trimming removed 4 bases from V and 4 bases from J, with 13 bases in between. The CDR3 here is CASSSADSPETQYF. The CDR3 nucleotides read TGTGCCAGCAGCTCAGCGGACAGTCCAGAGACCCAGTACTTC. The full variable domain, its missing parts supplied by reference TRBV7-2 and TRBJ2-5, is GAGVSQSPSNKVTEKGKDVELRCDPISGHTALYWYRQSLGQGLEFLIYFQGNSAPDKSGLPSDRFSAERTGGSVSTLTIQRTQQEDSAVYLCASSSADSPETQYFGPGTRLLVL.

The rearrangement uses TRBV27 and TRBJ2-7; TRBD1 aligns across 10 bases. V shed 7 bases, J shed 2 bases, and the junction held 17 bases outside the gene matches. The germline V gene has CDR1 MNHEY and CDR2 SMNVEV (reference sequence). This CDR3 has 18 amino acids. CDR3 in amino acids: CASTRTGTGVKTAYEQYF. The CDR3 region has the DNA TGTGCCAGCACGAGGACCGGGACAGGGGTAAAAACGGCCTACGAGCAGTACTTC.

The chain has TRBV6-5 and TRBJ2-2; D unresolved. This CDR3 is built from 14 residues. With 5 bases removed from V and 4 bases from J, the gap between germline ends came to 11 bases. Germline lookup yields CDR1 MNHEY and CDR2 SVGAGI. CDR3 region: CASSLQLVTGELFF. The DNA for the CDR3 is TGTGCCAGCAGTCTCCAGCTAGTCACCGGGGAGCTGTTTTTT.

This sequence joins TRBV28 and TRBJ2-7; tentative D call: TRBD1 (6 bases). The V gene's germline CDR1 is MDHEN and CDR2 SYDVKM. With 1 base removed from V and 4 bases from J, the gap between germline ends came to 8 bases. CDR3 length: 13 amino acids. DNA for the CDR3: TGTGCCAGCAGTTTATCCCAGGGGTACGAGCAGTACTTC. Translated, it gives CASSLSQGYEQYF. Complete variable domain (other parts from reference TRBV28 and TRBJ2-7): DVKVTQSSRYLVKRTGEKVFLECVQDMDHENMFWYRQDPGLGLRLIYFSYDVKMKEKGDIPEGYSVSREKKERFSLILESASTNQTSMYLCASSLSQGYEQYFGPGTRLTVT.

The V gene is TRBV6-6, the J gene TRBJ1-3; 9 bases line up with TRBD1. V lost 0 bases to trimming and J lost 3 bases; unmatched junction nucleotides: 3. Per germline, CDR1 MNHNY and CDR2 SVGAGI (reference sequence). The CDR3 extends over 16 amino acids. The CDR3 DNA follows: TGTGCCAGCAGTTACTCGGACAGGGGTGGTGGAAACACCATATATTTT. It yields the protein CASSYSDRGGGNTIYF.

The chain couples TRBV4-2 to TRBJ1-2; D may be TRBD1 (5 bases). The CDR3 sequence is 12 residues long. V was shortened by 1 base and J by 8 bases, with 8 bases between the two germline ends. CDR1 is LGHNA, CDR2 YNFKEQ, per germline. CDR3 bases: TGTGCCAGCAGCCAAGTCGGGGGAGGCTACACCTTC. Translating gives CASSQVGGGYTF.

This chain joins TRBV18 and TRBJ1-2; 7 positions match TRBD1. Losses at the gene ends were 5 bases for V and 6 bases for J; bases not matched to a gene: 6. Germline assignment: CDR1 KGHSH and CDR2 LQKENI. The CDR3 is made up of 13 amino acids. The CDR3 DNA reads as TGTGCCAGCTCAGAACAGGGGCACAATGGCTACACCTTC. Translation: CASSEQGHNGYTF.

The V call is TRBV5-4, the J call TRBJ1-4; 11 positions agree with TRBD1. This CDR3 comprises 15 residues. Germline CDR1 SGHNT, CDR2 YYREEE (reference sequence). Trimming removed 4 bases from V and 11 bases from J; junction bases left unmatched: 10. The CDR3: CASSLDRDRGVKLFF. CDR3 nucleotide sequence: TGTGCCAGCAGCCTGGACCGGGACAGGGGGGTGAAACTGTTTTTT.

The chain joins TRBV28 to TRBJ2-7; 8 bases are a match to TRBD1. CDR1 MDHEN and CDR2 SYDVKM come from the germline V gene. The CDR3 is made up of 14 amino acids. After removal of 6 bases from V and 0 bases from J, the junction contained 4 bases not matched to a gene. Written as DNA, the CDR3 is TGTGCCAGCAGCCATGACAGGGGCTCCTACGAGCAGTACTTC. This translates into CASSHDRGSYEQYF.

The J gene is TRBJ2-5, the V gene TRBV9; the D is unclear. CDR1 is SGDLS and CDR2 is YYNGEE in the germline V gene. V was cut by 0 bases and J by 1 base, with 10 bases left in between. The CDR3 runs 15 residues. The DNA for the CDR3 is TGTGCCAGCAGCGTAGGCACAGCCATCCAAGAGACCCAGTACTTC. This codes for CASSVGTAIQETQYF.

This chain joins TRBV6-5 and TRBJ1-6; 9 positions match TRBD1. The CDR3 runs 16 residues. In germline, CDR1 is MNHEY, CDR2 SVGAGI. After removal of 4 bases from V and 9 bases from J, the junction contained 10 bases not matched to a gene. CDR3 nucleotides: TGTGCCAGCAGTTCCCGAGGGGGACAGGGAAGTTCACCCCTCCACTTT. Amino acid sequence: CASSSRGGQGSSPLHF.

As DNA, the CDR3 is TGTGCCAGCAGTTACGAGACCGGGACTAGCGGGAGCTCCTACAATGAGCAGTTCTTC. Amino acids: CASSYETGTSGSSYNEQFF. J is TRBJ2-1 and V is TRBV6-2 or TRBV6-3; 14 nucleotides match TRBD2. The J segment lost 0 bases and the V segment lost 2 bases, leaving 6 bases of the junction unmatched. The CDR3 runs 19 residues. Germline CDR1 MNHEY, CDR2 SVGEGT.